This TCR beta chain is from a study of cytomegalovirus exposure and HLA in healthy donors (dated by TCRdb to about 2017). General notes on the study: According to an earlier analysis of several hundred of the donors, 200 million or so T cells yielded over 100 million unique TCR beta sequences and approximately 300 Gb of sequence data. To predict cytomegalovirus infection status, the study brought together high-throughput TCR immunosequencing, statistical association of individual TCRs with disease status, and machine learning. A separate validation cohort of 100 to 150 different subjects was used in addition to the roughly 700-subject first cohort. Class I and class II HLA loci were covered by the typing at four-digit resolution. In a later analysis, previously published TCR beta repertoires from hundreds of donors were re-analyzed and high-resolution HLA genotyping was added so that TCR occurrence patterns could be studied. A few DR-DQ haplotypes were treated as single units for association and clustering because of strong linkage in the cohort. Among about 360 genotyped donors of the cohort, an average of 235,054 unique TCR beta nucleotide sequences were sequenced per donor, approximately 20% of them non-productive. The genetic ancestry cluster associated with self-reported Caucasian donors included roughly four fifths of the approximately 430 genotyped donors. Every discovery cohort repertoire had been produced on one sequencing platform. In an earlier analysis of 500 to 650 of the donors, high-throughput TCR beta sequencing was used to judge whether each TCR beta V gene segment behaved as functional or pseudogenic. A later genetic analysis took genome-wide SNP genotypes for about 55% of the roughly 700 donors and used that subset as a discovery cohort. The number of typed donors differed by locus: about 620-640 for A, B, C, DRB1 and DQB1; 500 to 550 for DQA1; some 590 for DPA1; and roughly 470 for DPB1. Approximately 300 gigabases of sequencing data and approximately 93 million unique TCR sequences were included in an early release covering 550 to 650 HLA-typed donors. The T cell repertoires of 700 or so subjects were profiled by immunosequencing and related to cytomegalovirus serostatus. The later analysis used no new phenotypic data to find candidate immune exposures, relying instead on TCR beta sequences and their occurrence across donors. The study aimed to test whether cataloging public T cell receptors could reveal signatures of past pathogen exposure. Donor age, sex, ethnicity and CMV serostatus were compiled alongside the repertoire data. Results and caveats for the whole study, not just this receptor: A further reported finding was that TCR beta sequences accurately predicted the HLA-A and HLA-B alleles for most subjects in the first cohort. The earlier analysis of almost 600 of the donors excluded seventeen rarely observed V segments, including chromosome 9 orphons, because counts were too low. The study gave a list of 150 to 200 TCR beta chains associated with cytomegalovirus. Some IMGT-functional V segments, including TRBV6-2 and TRBV6-3, could not be told apart with the 87-base-pair reads, so those segments were excluded. In this cohort, only TCR beta chains were sequenced, and detectable features were limited by the absence of alpha or paired-chain data. A cluster of highly shared sequence variants was judged likely to represent a technical artifact of the sequencing pipeline. Across donors, most TCR sequences were observed very rarely, whereas some public TCRs were present in many individuals. At a false discovery rate of 0.05, a later analysis linked under 20,000 TCR beta sequences to specific HLA alleles. In vitro tests confirmed that three of the cytomegalovirus-associated TCR beta chains recognize cytomegalovirus antigens. CMV serostatus was the only immune exposure information available for the cohort. The presence/absence analyses assumed that sequencing depth was roughly uniform across donors, and that assumption may not be true. The classifier was reported to diagnose cytomegalovirus status with high specificity and sensitivity in both the original and validation cohorts. According to a later analysis, TCR association rates differed among HLA loci, with DRB1 alleles showing the most associated TCRs and HLA-C alleles showing the fewest. In a later genetic analysis, fewer N-insertions in productive TCRs were reported among donors in an Asian-associated ancestry cluster than the approximately 670-donor mean. According to a later analysis, parvovirus B19, influenza, CMV and Epstein-Barr virus appeared linked to several top co-occurrence clusters. When HLA alleles, especially DR and DQ, strongly co-occurred, TCR associations were difficult to assign to individual alleles. A later analysis found that HLA-associated TCR beta chains were more clonally expanded and had lower generation probabilities than equally common non-associated chains. It was suggested by the authors that the approach could potentially be generalized to other disease states and immunological phenotypes. Because HLA typing was missing for some donors at each locus, association tests included only the typed subset. A later analysis found that most CMV-associated TCR beta chains appeared HLA-restricted, with HLA associations seemingly driven largely by CMV exposure. In an earlier analysis of around 500 of the donors, most TCR beta V segments appeared in productive rearrangements about 87% or about 30% of the time, broadly matching IMGT annotations. An association between a missense DCLRE1C variant and V-gene and J-gene trimming of TCR beta chains was found in a later genetic analysis and replicated in an independent cohort. Correlated functional status among segregating V segments might reflect linkage disequilibrium, but an unknown experimental factor could not be ruled out.

Trimming leaves V shorter by 1 base and J shorter by 3 bases, with the junction holding 3 bases beyond the gene matches. Spanning cysteine to phenylalanine, the CDR3 consists of 14 amino acids. Just the 42-base CDR3 DNA is kept, in frame starting at base 1. The germline V gene sets CDR1 to SGHTS and CDR2 to YDEGEE. Receptors were amplified or captured by the immunoSEQ multiplex PCR assay. For the multiplex PCR, a mixture combining 60 forward primers for TCR Vbeta segments and 13 reverse primers for TCR Jbeta segments was used. The CDR3 region of rearranged TCR beta genes was amplified from genomic DNA with a multiplex PCR assay. The amplified TCR beta libraries were sequenced on the Illumina HiSeq System as 87-base-pair reads. Regarding the original processing steps: A later analysis tallied around 87 million unique TCR beta chains across the 600 to 700 repertoires, and around 9.9 million of those chains were shared by two or more donors. Raw reads were error-corrected and collapsed into unique sequences by a nearest-neighbor algorithm in which closely related sequences were merged to remove PCR and sequencing errors. Alignment of CDR3 sequences to IMGT reference sequences was used to assign V, D and J gene segments. For a sequence to be retained, a match of at least six nucleotides to both a V gene segment and a J gene segment was required. A rearrangement counted as productive if the CDR3 had no stop codons and remained in frame with V and J, and every other rearrangement counted as non-productive. CDR3 was defined by IMGT convention, running from the second conserved V-encoded cysteine to the conserved J-encoded phenylalanine. The earlier analysis of 587 of the donors excluded sequences that lacked an unambiguous match to a single V gene segment. In an earlier analysis of several hundred of the donors, V segments were called functional above 56.7% productive rearrangements and were called segregating when the between-donor standard deviation exceeded 5%. A statistical classification framework was built for diagnosing cytomegalovirus status from the catalog of TCR beta chain sequences. A later analysis assigned V and J genes by comparing TCR nucleotide sequences with IMGT/GENE-DB human TR gene sequences. Using the TCRdist pipeline, a later analysis assigned CDR3 sequences along with most-parsimonious VDJ recombination scenarios. In a later analysis, each TCR beta chain was defined by its CDR3 amino acid sequence together with its V-gene family, and reads lacking a unique V-gene family were excluded. To address suspected cross-contamination and a sequencing artifact, a later analysis removed 550 to 750 highly shared, low-generation-probability nucleotide sequences. In a later analysis, a clonal expansion index for each public chain was calculated from normalized within-repertoire ranks of inferred template counts. Generation probabilities in a later analysis came from a VDJ recombination model fitted to out-of-frame rearrangements, and those results were checked against IGoR. Hypergeometric tests were used in a later analysis to score TCR-TCR, TCR-HLA and TCR-CMV co-occurrence, with a repertoire-size bias correction applied to the TCR pairs. To estimate false discovery rates, a later analysis permuted the HLA or CMV assignments 20 times. In a later analysis, co-occurring TCRs were grouped using DBSCAN, with TCRdist sequence similarity added in when clustering inside HLA-allele-positive subsets. Repertoires with fewer than 30,000 or more than 120,000 public chains were left out of co-occurrence clustering, as were about 5 repertoires with anomalous nucleotide sharing. The immuneACCESS repertoire file appears here via TCRdb, limited to in-frame rearrangements. These files lack a portion of the clones; in checked studies, under half of the deficit traces to unresolved V genes, and the cause of the others is not known. For V, J and clone size, that table is used; D and trimming come from the DNA. The table for this sample lists about 140,000 clones; roughly 77% of them were counted only once. The ten top clones hold about 3% of the sample.

The cohort was made up of 500 to 850 healthy bone marrow donors. Cohort members were all nominally healthy when sampled, although unrecorded immune exposures were likely present. The donor tested CMV seronegative and was one of the 352 seronegative cohort members. Every donor gave a peripheral blood sample, and the peripheral blood mononuclear cells from that sample were used for TCR beta sequencing. Genomic DNA was extracted from the blood cell samples with the Qiagen DNeasy Blood Extraction Kit. Turning to this clone: Its antigen is unknown. No much larger clonotype is one base removed from it; base qualities were not supplied.

The chain couples TRBV5-8 to TRBJ1-1, with TRBD1 matching 7 junction bases. Sequenced sample: PBMCs. The receptor was isolated from a man in his forties in good health and CMV-seronegative. The CDR3 here reads CASSLWTGDTEAFF. The DNA sequence is given as TGTGCCAGCAGCTTGTGGACAGGAGACACTGAAGCTTTCTTT. When the CDR3 is completed using the reference TRBV5-8 and TRBJ1-1 genes on either side, the full variable domain is EAGVTQSPTHLIKTRGQQATLRCSPISGHTSVYWYQQALGLGLQFLLWYDEGEERNRGNFPPRFSGRQFPNYSSELNVNALELEDSALYLCASSLWTGDTEAFFGQGTRLTVV.